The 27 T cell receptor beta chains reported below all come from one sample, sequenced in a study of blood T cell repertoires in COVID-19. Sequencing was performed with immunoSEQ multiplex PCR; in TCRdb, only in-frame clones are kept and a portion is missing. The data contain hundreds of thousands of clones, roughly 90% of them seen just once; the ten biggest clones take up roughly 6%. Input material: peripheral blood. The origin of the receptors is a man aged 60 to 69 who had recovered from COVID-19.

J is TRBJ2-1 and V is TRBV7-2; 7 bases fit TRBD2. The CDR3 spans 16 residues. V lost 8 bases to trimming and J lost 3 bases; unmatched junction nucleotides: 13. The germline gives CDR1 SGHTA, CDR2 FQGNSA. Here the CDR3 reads CASDGGVRGFYNEQFF. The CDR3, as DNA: TGTGCCAGCGACGGAGGTGTGCGGGGGTTCTACAATGAGCAGTTCTTC. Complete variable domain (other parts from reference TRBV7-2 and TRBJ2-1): GAGVSQSPSNKVTEKGKDVELRCDPISGHTALYWYRQSLGQGLEFLIYFQGNSAPDKSGLPSDRFSAERTGGSVSTLTIQRTQQEDSAVYLCASDGGVRGFYNEQFFGPGTRLTVL.

The CDR3 nucleotides are TGCAGCGTTCTATCTGGAAACACCATATATTTT. This sequence encodes CSVLSGNTIYF. The gene calls are TRBV29-1 and TRBJ1-3; no definite D call. The CDR3 totals 11 residues. V shed 5 bases and J shed 1 base, with 3 bases lying between them. Germline V lookup: CDR1 SQVTM, CDR2 ANQGSEA.

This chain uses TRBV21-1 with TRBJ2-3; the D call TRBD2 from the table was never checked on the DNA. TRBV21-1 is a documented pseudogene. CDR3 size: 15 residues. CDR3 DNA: TGTGCCAGCAGCAAGAAGACTTCTAGCACAGATACGCAGTATTTT. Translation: CASSKKTSSTDTQYF.

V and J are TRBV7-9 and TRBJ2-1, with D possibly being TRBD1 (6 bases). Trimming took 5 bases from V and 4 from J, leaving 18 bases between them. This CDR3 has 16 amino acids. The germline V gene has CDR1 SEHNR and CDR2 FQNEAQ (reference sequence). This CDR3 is CASSPRGHRSYNEQFF. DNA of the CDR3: TGTGCCAGCAGCCCTAGGGGACACCGGTCTTACAATGAGCAGTTCTTC.

CDR3 region: CASKSDRGNQPQHF. The CDR3 DNA is TGTGCCAGTAAATCAGACAGGGGGAATCAGCCCCAGCATTTT. The chain joins TRBV19 to TRBJ1-5, with 9 bases lining up with TRBD1. The CDR3 is 14 residues long. V shed 7 bases, J shed 4 bases, and the junction held 5 bases outside the gene matches. The germline V gene encodes CDR1 LNHDA and CDR2 SQIVND (reference sequence).

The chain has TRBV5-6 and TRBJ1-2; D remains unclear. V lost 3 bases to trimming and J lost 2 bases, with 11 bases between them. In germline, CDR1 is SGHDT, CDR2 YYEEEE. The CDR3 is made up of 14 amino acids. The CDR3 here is CASSYPEGNYGYTF. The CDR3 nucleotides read TGTGCCAGCAGCTACCCTGAGGGAAACTATGGCTACACCTTC.

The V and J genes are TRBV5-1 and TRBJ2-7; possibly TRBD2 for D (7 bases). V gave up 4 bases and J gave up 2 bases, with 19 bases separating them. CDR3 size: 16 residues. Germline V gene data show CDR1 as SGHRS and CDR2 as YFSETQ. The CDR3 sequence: CASSIPWGGAPYEQYF. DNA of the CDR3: TGCGCCAGCAGCATCCCTTGGGGGGGGGCCCCCTACGAGCAGTACTTC.

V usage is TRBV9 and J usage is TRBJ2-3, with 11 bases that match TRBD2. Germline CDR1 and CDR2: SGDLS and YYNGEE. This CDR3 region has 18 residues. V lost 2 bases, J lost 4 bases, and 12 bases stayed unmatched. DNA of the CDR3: TGTGCCAGCAGCGTCACTAGCGGGAGCGGAAGGGAGCCAGATACGCAGTATTTT. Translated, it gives CASSVTSGSGREPDTQYF.

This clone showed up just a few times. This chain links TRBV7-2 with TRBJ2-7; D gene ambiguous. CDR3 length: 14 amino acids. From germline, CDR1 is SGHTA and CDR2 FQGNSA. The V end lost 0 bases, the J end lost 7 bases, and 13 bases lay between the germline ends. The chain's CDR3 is CASSLALGAYEQYF. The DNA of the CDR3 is TGTGCCAGCAGCTTAGCGTTGGGCGCTTATGAGCAGTACTTC.

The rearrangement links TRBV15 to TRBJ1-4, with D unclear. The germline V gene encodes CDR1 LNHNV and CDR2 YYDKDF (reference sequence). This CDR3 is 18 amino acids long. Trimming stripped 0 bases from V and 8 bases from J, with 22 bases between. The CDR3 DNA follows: TGTGCCACCAGCAGAGATCTTACGGTTGAGGGTATGAGGGAAAAACTGTTTTTT. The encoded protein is CATSRDLTVEGMREKLFF.

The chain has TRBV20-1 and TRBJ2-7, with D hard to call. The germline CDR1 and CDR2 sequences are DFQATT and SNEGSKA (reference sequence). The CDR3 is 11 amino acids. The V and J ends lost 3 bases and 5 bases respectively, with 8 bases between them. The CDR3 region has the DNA TGCAGTGCTAGGCGAGAGGACGAGCAGTACTTC. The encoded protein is CSARREDEQYF.

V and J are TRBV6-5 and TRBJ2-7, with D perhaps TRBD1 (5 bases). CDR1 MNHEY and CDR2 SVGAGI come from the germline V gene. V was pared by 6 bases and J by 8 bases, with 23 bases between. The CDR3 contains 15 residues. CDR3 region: CASSDTQGPPVQQYF. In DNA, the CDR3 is TGTGCCAGCAGCGACACTCAGGGCCCACCGGTCCAGCAGTACTTC.

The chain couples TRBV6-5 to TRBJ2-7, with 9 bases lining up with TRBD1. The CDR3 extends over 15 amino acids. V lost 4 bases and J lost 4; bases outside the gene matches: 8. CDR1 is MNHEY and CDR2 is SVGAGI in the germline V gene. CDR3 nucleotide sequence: TGTGCCAGCAGTTTGGCCGGGACAGGGTTATACGAGCAGTACTTC. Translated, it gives CASSLAGTGLYEQYF.

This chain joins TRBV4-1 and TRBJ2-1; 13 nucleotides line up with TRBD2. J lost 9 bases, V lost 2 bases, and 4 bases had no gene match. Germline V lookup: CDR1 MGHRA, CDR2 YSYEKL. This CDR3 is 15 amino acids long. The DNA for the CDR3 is TGCGCCAGCAGCCAAATGACTAGCGGGAGGCTTGAGCAGTTCTTC. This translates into CASSQMTSGRLEQFF.

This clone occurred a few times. CDR3 sequence reads: CASNWGGAEAFF. The CDR3 nucleotides are TGTGCCAGCAACTGGGGCGGGGCTGAAGCTTTCTTT. This rearrangement joins TRBV12-3 or TRBV12-4 to TRBJ1-1; D is possibly TRBD1 (5 bases). The CDR3 sequence is 12 residues long. Trimming removed 7 bases from V and 6 bases from J, with 12 bases in between.

For the CDR3, the DNA is TGTGCCAGCAGTTTTCCGGGACAGGGAAAAGGGAACAAAAACATTCAGTACTTC. Its protein product is CASSFPGQGKGNKNIQYF. The rearrangement links TRBV28 to TRBJ2-4, with 9 bases identical to TRBD1. The J segment lost 3 bases and the V segment lost 3 bases, leaving 12 bases of the junction unmatched. The CDR3 is made up of 18 amino acids. Per the germline V gene, CDR1 is MDHEN and CDR2 is SYDVKM.

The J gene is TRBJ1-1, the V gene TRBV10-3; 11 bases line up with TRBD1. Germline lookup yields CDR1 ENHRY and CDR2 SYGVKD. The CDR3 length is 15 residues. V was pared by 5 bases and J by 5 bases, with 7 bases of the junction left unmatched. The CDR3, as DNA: TGTGCCATCAGTAAGGACAGGGGGCGGGATACTGAAGCTTTCTTT. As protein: CAISKDRGRDTEAFF.

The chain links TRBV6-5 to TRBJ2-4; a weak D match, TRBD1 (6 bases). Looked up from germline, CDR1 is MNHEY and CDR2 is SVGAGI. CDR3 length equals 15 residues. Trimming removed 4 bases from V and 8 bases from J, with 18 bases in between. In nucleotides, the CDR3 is TGTGCCAGCAGTTCTCTTTGGGGGCGCAGGGACATTCAGTACTTC. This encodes CASSSLWGRRDIQYF.

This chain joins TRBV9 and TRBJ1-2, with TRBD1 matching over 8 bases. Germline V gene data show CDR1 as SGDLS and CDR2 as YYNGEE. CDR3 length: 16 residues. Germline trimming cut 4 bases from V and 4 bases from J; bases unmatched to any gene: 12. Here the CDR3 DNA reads TGTGCCAGCAGCCCCGGTGACAGGACAGGGACCTATGGCTACACCTTC. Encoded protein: CASSPGDRTGTYGYTF.

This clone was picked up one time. The CDR3 nucleotides read TGTGCCAGCAGCCCGGGGAGGGACAGGTGGGGCTACGAGCAGTACTTC. Amino acids: CASSPGRDRWGYEQYF. The gene calls are TRBV9 and TRBJ2-7, with D possibly matching TRBD1 (8 bases). The CDR3 sequence is 16 residues long. Germline V gene lookup returns CDR1 SGDLS and CDR2 YYNGEE. Trimming cost V 4 bases and J 3 bases, with 20 bases left between them.

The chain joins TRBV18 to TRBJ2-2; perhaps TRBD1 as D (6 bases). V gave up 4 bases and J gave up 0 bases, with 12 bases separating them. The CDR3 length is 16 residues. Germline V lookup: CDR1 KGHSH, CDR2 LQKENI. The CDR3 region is CASSLWDTSNTGELFF. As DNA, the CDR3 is TGTGCCAGCTCACTATGGGACACCTCGAACACCGGGGAGCTGTTTTTT.

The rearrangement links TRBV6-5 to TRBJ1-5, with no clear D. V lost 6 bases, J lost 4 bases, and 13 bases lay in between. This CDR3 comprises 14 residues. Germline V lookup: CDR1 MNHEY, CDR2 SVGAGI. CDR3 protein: CASSRRGRNQPQHF. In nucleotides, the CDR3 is TGTGCCAGCAGCCGCCGCGGGAGAAATCAGCCCCAGCATTTT.

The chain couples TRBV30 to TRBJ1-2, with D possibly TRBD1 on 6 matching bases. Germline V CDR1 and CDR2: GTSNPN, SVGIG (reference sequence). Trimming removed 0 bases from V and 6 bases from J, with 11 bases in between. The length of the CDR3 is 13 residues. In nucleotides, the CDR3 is TGTGCCTGGAGTGTAGGACAGTTTGATGGCTACACCTTC. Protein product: CAWSVGQFDGYTF. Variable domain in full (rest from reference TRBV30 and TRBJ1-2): SQTIHQWPATLVQPVGSPLSLECTVEGTSNPNLYWYRQAAGRGLQLLFYSVGIGQISSEVPQNLSASRPQDRQFILSSKKLLLSDSGFYLCAWSVGQFDGYTFGSGTRLTVV.

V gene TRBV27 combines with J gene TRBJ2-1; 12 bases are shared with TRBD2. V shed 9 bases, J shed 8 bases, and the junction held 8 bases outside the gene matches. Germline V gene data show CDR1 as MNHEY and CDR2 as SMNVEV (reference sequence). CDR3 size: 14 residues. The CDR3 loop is CASRLAGVVYEQFF. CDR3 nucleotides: TGTGCCAGTCGACTAGCGGGAGTAGTCTATGAGCAGTTCTTC.

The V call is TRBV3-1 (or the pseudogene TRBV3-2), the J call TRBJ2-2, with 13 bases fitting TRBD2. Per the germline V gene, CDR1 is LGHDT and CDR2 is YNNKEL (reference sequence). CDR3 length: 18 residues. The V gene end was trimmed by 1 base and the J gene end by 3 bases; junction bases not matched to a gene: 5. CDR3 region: CASSQGPTSGRDTGELFF. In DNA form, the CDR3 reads TGTGCCAGCAGCCAAGGGCCCACTAGCGGGAGGGACACCGGGGAGCTGTTTTTT.

The CDR3 is CASSPPSGGRTGELFF. The CDR3 region has the DNA TGTGCCAGCTCACCACCTTCCGGGGGAAGAACTGGGGAGCTGTTTTTT. V usage is TRBV18 and J usage is TRBJ2-2; D possibly corresponds to TRBD2 (6 bases). The CDR3 contains 16 residues. CDR1 and CDR2 (germline): KGHSH, LQKENI. Deletions cut 0 bases from V and 8 bases from J, with 16 bases between.

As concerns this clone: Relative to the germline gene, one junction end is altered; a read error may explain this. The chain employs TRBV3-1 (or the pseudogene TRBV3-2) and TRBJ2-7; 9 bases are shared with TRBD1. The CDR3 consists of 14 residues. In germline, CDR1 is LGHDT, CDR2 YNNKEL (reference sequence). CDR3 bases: TGTGCCAGCAGCCTGGGACAGGGTACATCCATGGGGCACTTC. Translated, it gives CASSLGQGTSMGHF.